Described below is a single T cell receptor (beta chain) sequence and its context. Patients of the Seattle cohort, enrolled during active infection, were followed longitudinally. These data come from a study of blood T cell repertoires in COVID-19. Original processing methods: By means of reference gene primer amplification, nucleated cell counts were estimated. Measured with immunoSEQ multiplex PCR; TCRdb has only the in-frame clones, and not every one. The DNA was the basis for D and trimming; V, J and clone size are from that table. The data show 100,000 to 150,000 clones, more than 75% seen once. This receptor was obtained from a woman in her 70s with COVID-19, enrolled during active disease. Sequenced: peripheral blood.

CDR3 loop: CASSTPGQGGEKLFF. The CDR3 region has the DNA TGTGCCAGCAGCACCCCGGGACAGGGGGGTGAAAAACTGTTTTTT. The genes are TRBV9 and TRBJ1-4, with 11 nucleotides matching TRBD1. V dropped 4 bases and J dropped 7; count of bases not matched to a gene: 6. The CDR3 runs to 15 residues. Per the germline V gene, CDR1 is SGDLS and CDR2 is YYNGEE.